The present TCR beta chain was sequenced within a study of cytomegalovirus exposure and HLA in healthy donors. PCR amplification relied on 60 Vbeta primers (plus 13 Jbeta primers). Produced via immunoSEQ multiplex PCR; TCRdb's table is partial and in-frame only. In all, the sample yields about 130,000 clones. With regard to this clone: Its antigen remains unknown.

Overall study results and limits: Across HLA loci, a later analysis found differing TCR association rates, with DRB1 most and HLA-C fewest. Later analysis found that TCR beta chains associated with HLA were more clonally expanded than other, equally common chains. Analysis was carried out at a later point, and it linked a missense DCLRE1C variant to TCR beta V- and J-gene trimming.

The receptor comes from a man aged 25 to 45 in good health and CMV-seronegative. Sequencing input: PBMCs.

The chain's CDR3 is CASSPYGRENTEAFF. CDR3 in DNA: TGCGCCAGCAGCCCGTATGGTAGAGAGAACACTGAAGCTTTCTTT. V gene TRBV4-1 combines with J gene TRBJ1-1, with D unclear. Germline CDR1 and CDR2: MGHRA and YSYEKL. Trimming pared 4 bases from V and 1 base from J, leaving 13 bases between. This CDR3 has 15 residues.